One sample yielded the 9 T cell receptor beta chains listed below, sequenced in a study of T cell repertoires in cytomegalovirus infection. TCRdb processed the reads anew with MiXCR; each CDR3 protein has one entry. The table has around 300,000 distinct CDR3 sequences, about 25% seen once. Their cognate antigens are unknown. Material: cultured PBMCs, obtained from culture after CMV antigen stimulation. These receptors originate from a human donor in good health (CMV status not recorded). Some clones in this sample may be carry-over from other donors' samples.

The chain links TRBV29-1 to TRBJ2-1; TRBD1 matches 10 bases. After removal of 2 bases from V and 0 bases from J, the junction contained 7 bases not matched to a gene. The CDR3 contains 17 residues. From germline, CDR1 is SQVTM and CDR2 ANQGSEA. The DNA for the CDR3 is TGCAGCGTTGAAAGACAGGGGGCCCACAGCTCCTACAATGAGCAGTTCTTC. Translation: CSVERQGAHSSYNEQFF.

This clonotype was observed a handful of times. The V call is TRBV6-1, the J call TRBJ1-3; TRBD1 aligns across 11 bases. The CDR3 is made up of 17 amino acids. Looked up from germline, CDR1 is MNHNS and CDR2 is SASEGT. With 6 bases clipped from V and 3 bases from J, the junction kept 10 bases outside the gene matches. The CDR3: CASRYRTGGANGNTIYF. In nucleotides, the CDR3 is TGTGCCAGCAGATACCGGACAGGGGGCGCGAATGGAAACACCATATATTTT.

This clonotype was picked up a small number of times. This chain joins TRBV6-6 and TRBJ1-1; D is unclear. Germline loops: CDR1 MNHNY, CDR2 SVGAGI (reference sequence). There are 12 residues in the CDR3. Trimming took off 7 bases at V and 5 bases at J, with 11 bases between the two ends. This CDR3 reads CASTRTGTEAFF. DNA of the CDR3: TGTGCCAGCACCCGAACGGGGACTGAAGCTTTCTTT.

The J gene is TRBJ2-5, the V gene TRBV4-1; D possibly corresponds to TRBD1 (5 bases). V lost 4 bases and J 5 bases, leaving 14 bases between the germline ends. Germline assignment: CDR1 MGHRA and CDR2 YSYEKL. The CDR3 loop spans 14 amino acids. The DNA for the CDR3 is TGCGCCAGCAGCCTCCAAAGGGGTGGGGAGACCCAGTACTTC. Translating gives CASSLQRGGETQYF.

The chain recombines TRBV28 with TRBJ2-5; 12 bases align to TRBD2. V shed 5 bases, J shed 3 bases, and the junction held 7 bases outside the gene matches. This CDR3 contains 16 residues. The germline CDR1 and CDR2 sequences are MDHEN and SYDVKM. The CDR3 spells CASSDGTSGYEETQYF. CDR3 in DNA: TGTGCCAGCAGTGACGGGACTAGCGGGTATGAAGAGACCCAGTACTTC.

In its sample, this clonotype was seen a few times. V gene TRBV28 combines with J gene TRBJ2-1; 14 bases are shared with TRBD2. Germline V gene data show CDR1 as MDHEN and CDR2 as SYDVKM. The CDR3 loop spans 14 amino acids. With V trimmed by 6 bases and J by 9 bases, 4 bases remained unmatched. The CDR3 sequence is CASSGTSGRGEQFF. CDR3 bases: TGTGCCAGCAGCGGGACTAGCGGGAGAGGTGAGCAGTTCTTC.

This rearrangement joins TRBV7-2 to TRBJ2-1, with 8 bases lining up with TRBD2. V was pared by 0 bases and J by 8 bases, with 3 bases of the junction left unmatched. The germline gives CDR1 SGHTA, CDR2 FQGNSA. This CDR3 spans 14 amino acids. The CDR3 here is CASSLAAGGDEQFF. CDR3 nucleotide sequence: TGTGCCAGCAGCTTAGCTGCGGGAGGAGATGAGCAGTTCTTC.

The table lists this clonotype with a count of one. The rearrangement uses TRBV6-5 and TRBJ2-3; the D gene is possibly TRBD1 (8 bases). CDR1 is MNHEY, CDR2 SVGAGI, per germline. CDR3 length equals 15 residues. The ends were cut back, 5 bases at V and 3 bases at J, with 15 bases in the middle. CDR3 coding DNA: TGTGCCAGCAGTGCGGGGGACAGGAAGACAGATACGCAGTATTTT. Its protein is CASSAGDRKTDTQYF.

This sequence joins TRBV7-9 and TRBJ1-1; D gene uncertain. CDR1 and CDR2 from the germline V gene are SEHNR and FQNEAQ (reference sequence). The length of the CDR3 is 12 residues. Trimming cost V 0 bases and J 6 bases, with 5 bases left between them. The CDR3 spells CASSLAGAEAFF. In DNA form, the CDR3 reads TGTGCCAGCAGCTTAGCTGGGGCTGAAGCTTTCTTT.